A selection of T cell receptor beta chains follows, all from one sample in a study of CXCR4 blockade with PD-1 therapy in pancreatic cancer. Repertoires were generated with immunoSEQ multiplex PCR, while TCRdb's copy carries only in-frame clones and drops some. The top ten clones hold more than 4.5% of a sample with 15,000 to 20,000 clones, 72% of them seen once. Sequenced: tumor tissue. All receptors derive from a human donor with pancreatic ductal adenocarcinoma. Each CDR3 is given with its conserved first and last residue. The order of the fields is clone size, D gene, J gene, V gene, CDR3 protein, CDR3 DNA. The D gene is left open where the match is weak. Expanded clones get a size class; other rows say once, few or many, or leave the size out.

clone size: few; D gene: -; J gene: TRBJ2-2; V gene: TRBV9; CDR3 protein: CASSVGLLNTGELFF; CDR3 DNA: TGTGCCAGCAGCGTTGGACTATTGAACACCGGGGAGCTGTTTTTT
clone size: -; D gene: -; J gene: TRBJ2-2; V gene: TRBV7-4; CDR3 protein: CASSSQDTGELFF; CDR3 DNA: TGTGCCAGCAGCTCCCAAGACACCGGGGAGCTGTTTTTT
clone size: few; D gene: TRBD1; J gene: TRBJ1-2; V gene: TRBV19; CDR3 protein: CASSIFLGRQGGYGYTF; CDR3 DNA: TGTGCCAGTAGTATTTTCCTCGGCAGACAGGGAGGCTATGGCTACACCTTC
clone size: -; D gene: -; J gene: TRBJ1-4; V gene: TRBV18; CDR3 protein: CASSPRTAANEKLFF; CDR3 DNA: TGTGCCAGCTCACCTAGAACAGCAGCTAATGAAAAACTGTTTTTT
clone size: -; D gene: TRBD1; J gene: TRBJ1-2; V gene: TRBV29-1; CDR3 protein: CSVWTGGDGYTF; CDR3 DNA: TGCAGCGTTTGGACAGGGGGAGATGGCTACACCTTC
clone size: -; D gene: -; J gene: TRBJ1-5; V gene: TRBV18; CDR3 protein: CASSPLGREQPQHF; CDR3 DNA: TGTGCCAGCTCACCACTCGGGCGAGAACAGCCCCAGCATTTT
clone size: -; D gene: TRBD2; J gene: TRBJ2-3; V gene: TRBV28; CDR3 protein: CASSLGGLAIDTQYF; CDR3 DNA: TGTGCCAGCAGTTTAGGAGGACTAGCAATAGATACGCAGTATTTT
clone size: -; D gene: -; J gene: TRBJ2-5; V gene: TRBV29-1; CDR3 protein: CSVGGGQARDQYF; CDR3 DNA: TGCAGCGTCGGAGGGGGGCAGGCCAGGGACCAGTACTTC
clone size: -; D gene: TRBD2; J gene: TRBJ2-2; V gene: TRBV29-1; CDR3 protein: CSEWQGGGELFF; CDR3 DNA: TGCAGCGAGTGGCAGGGAGGGGGGGAGCTGTTTTTT
clone size: few; D gene: -; J gene: TRBJ2-1; V gene: TRBV18; CDR3 protein: CASSPTILSYNEQFF; CDR3 DNA: TGTGCCAGCTCACCCACTATCCTCTCCTACAATGAGCAGTTCTTC
clone size: once; D gene: TRBD1; J gene: TRBJ2-5; V gene: TRBV30; CDR3 protein: CAWSPGQGTTQYF; CDR3 DNA: TGTGCCTGGAGCCCGGGACAGGGAACGACCCAGTACTTC
clone size: -; D gene: -; J gene: TRBJ1-5; V gene: TRBV19; CDR3 protein: CASSGHGLVSPQHF; CDR3 DNA: TGTGCCAGTAGCGGACATGGGTTGGTCAGCCCCCAGCATTTT
clone size: -; D gene: -; J gene: TRBJ1-2; V gene: TRBV19; CDR3 protein: CASMGGVYGYTF; CDR3 DNA: TGTGCCAGTATGGGGGGGGTCTATGGCTACACCTTC
clone size: -; D gene: -; J gene: TRBJ1-2; V gene: TRBV28; CDR3 protein: CASSSIPGLSDPPLYGYTF; CDR3 DNA: TGTGCCAGCAGTTCGATTCCGGGACTTTCAGACCCACCTCTCTATGGCTACACCTTC